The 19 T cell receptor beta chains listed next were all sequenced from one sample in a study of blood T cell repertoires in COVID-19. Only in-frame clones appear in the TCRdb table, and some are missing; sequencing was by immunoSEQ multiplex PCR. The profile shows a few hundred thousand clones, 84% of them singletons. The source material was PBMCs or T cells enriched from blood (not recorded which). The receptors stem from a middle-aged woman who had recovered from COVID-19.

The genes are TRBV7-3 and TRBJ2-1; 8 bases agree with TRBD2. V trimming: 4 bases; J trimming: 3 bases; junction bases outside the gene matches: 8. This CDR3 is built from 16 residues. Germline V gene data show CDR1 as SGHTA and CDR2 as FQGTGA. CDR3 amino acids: CASSSSPGLGYNEQFF. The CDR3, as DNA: TGTGCCAGCAGCTCATCCCCGGGACTAGGCTACAATGAGCAGTTCTTC.

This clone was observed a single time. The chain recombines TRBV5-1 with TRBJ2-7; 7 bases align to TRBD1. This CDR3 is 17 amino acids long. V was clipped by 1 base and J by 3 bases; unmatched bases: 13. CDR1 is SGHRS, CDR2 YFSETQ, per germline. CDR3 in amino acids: CASSLSRDRVLDYEQYF. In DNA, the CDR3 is TGCGCCAGCAGCTTGTCGAGGGACAGAGTTCTCGACTACGAGCAGTACTTC.

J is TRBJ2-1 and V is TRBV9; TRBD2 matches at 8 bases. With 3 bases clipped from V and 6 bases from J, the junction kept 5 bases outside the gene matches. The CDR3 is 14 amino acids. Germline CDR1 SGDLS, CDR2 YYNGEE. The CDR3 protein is CASSGAGAVNEQFF. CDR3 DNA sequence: TGTGCCAGCAGCGGAGCGGGAGCGGTCAATGAGCAGTTCTTC.

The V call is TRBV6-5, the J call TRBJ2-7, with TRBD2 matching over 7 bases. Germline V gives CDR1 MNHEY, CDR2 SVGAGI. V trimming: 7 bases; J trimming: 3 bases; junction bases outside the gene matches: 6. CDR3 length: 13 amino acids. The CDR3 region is CASTAGRNYEQYF. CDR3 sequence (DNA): TGTGCCAGCACAGCGGGACGGAACTACGAGCAGTACTTC.

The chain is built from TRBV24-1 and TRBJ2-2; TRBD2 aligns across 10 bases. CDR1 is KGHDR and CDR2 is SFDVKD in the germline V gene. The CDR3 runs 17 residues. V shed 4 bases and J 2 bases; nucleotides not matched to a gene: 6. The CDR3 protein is CATSDASSGRNTGELFF. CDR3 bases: TGTGCCACCAGTGACGCCTCTAGCGGGAGAAACACCGGGGAGCTGTTTTTT.

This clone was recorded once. CDR3 protein: CASSQEPRGLVLYF. CDR3 coding DNA: TGTGCCAGCAGCCAAGAACCCAGAGGACTAGTGCTGTACTTC. This chain connects TRBV4-2 to TRBJ2-7; 7 bases align to TRBD2. The V segment lost 0 bases and the J segment 12 bases; nucleotides outside the gene matches: 11. This CDR3 region has 14 residues. Looked up from germline, CDR1 is LGHNA and CDR2 is YNFKEQ.

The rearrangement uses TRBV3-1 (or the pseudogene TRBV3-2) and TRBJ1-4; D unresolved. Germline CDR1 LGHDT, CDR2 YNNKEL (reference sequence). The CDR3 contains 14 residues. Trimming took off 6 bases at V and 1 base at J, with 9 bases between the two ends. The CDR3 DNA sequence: TGTGCCAGCAGTCAGAGGGTAACTAATGAAAAACTGTTTTTT. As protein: CASSQRVTNEKLFF.

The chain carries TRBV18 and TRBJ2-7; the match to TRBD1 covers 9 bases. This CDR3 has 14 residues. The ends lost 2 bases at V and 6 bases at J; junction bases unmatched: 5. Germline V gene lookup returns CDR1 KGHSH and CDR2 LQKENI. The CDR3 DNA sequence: TGTGCCAGCTCACCAAGGGGACAGGGATCCGAGCAGTACGTC. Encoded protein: CASSPRGQGSEQYV.

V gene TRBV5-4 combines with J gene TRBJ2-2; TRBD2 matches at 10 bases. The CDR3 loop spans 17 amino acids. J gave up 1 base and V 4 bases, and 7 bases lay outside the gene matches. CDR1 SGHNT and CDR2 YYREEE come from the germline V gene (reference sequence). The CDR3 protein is CASSPSGRAGNTGELFF. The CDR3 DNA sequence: TGTGCCAGCAGCCCCAGCGGGAGGGCCGGGAACACCGGGGAGCTGTTTTTT.

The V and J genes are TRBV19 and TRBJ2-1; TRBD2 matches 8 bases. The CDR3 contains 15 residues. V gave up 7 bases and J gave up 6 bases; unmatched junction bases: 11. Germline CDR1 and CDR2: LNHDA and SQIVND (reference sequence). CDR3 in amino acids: CASIGGRIGGNEQFF. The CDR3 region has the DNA TGTGCCAGTATTGGCGGGAGGATTGGGGGCAATGAGCAGTTCTTC.

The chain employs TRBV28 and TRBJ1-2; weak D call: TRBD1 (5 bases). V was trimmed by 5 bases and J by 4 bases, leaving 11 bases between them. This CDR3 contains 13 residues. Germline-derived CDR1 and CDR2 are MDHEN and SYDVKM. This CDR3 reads CASSPGQSYGYTF. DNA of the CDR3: TGTGCCAGCAGTCCCGGACAATCCTATGGCTACACCTTC.

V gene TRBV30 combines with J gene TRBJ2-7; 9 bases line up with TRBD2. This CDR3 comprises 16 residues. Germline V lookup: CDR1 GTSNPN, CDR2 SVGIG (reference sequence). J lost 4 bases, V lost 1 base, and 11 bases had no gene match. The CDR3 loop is CAWSAPLTSGNYEQYV. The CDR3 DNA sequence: TGTGCCTGGAGTGCCCCTTTGACTAGCGGTAATTACGAGCAGTACGTC.

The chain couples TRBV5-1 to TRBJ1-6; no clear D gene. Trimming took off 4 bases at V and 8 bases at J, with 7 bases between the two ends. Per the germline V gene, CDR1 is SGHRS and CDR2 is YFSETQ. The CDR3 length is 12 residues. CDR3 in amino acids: CASSVGDSPLHF. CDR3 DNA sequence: TGCGCCAGCAGCGTCGGTGATTCACCCCTCCACTTT.

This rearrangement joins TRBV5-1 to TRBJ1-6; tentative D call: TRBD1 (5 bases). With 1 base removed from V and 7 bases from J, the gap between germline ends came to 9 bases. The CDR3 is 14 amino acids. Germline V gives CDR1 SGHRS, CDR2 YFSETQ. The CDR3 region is CASSLKRGNSPLHF. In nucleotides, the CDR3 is TGCGCCAGCAGCTTGAAACGGGGGAATTCACCCCTCCACTTT.

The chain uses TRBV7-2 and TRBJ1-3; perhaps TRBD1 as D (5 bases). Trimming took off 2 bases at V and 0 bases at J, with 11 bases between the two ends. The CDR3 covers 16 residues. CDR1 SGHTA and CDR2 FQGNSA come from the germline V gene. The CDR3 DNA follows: TGTGCCAGCAGCTTAAGGGCAGGGCGCTCTGGAAACACCATATATTTT. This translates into CASSLRAGRSGNTIYF.

The CDR3 region has the DNA TGTGCCAGCAGCCTACGGACAGCACTTACGCAGTATTTT. This encodes CASSLRTALTQYF. The chain has TRBV7-9 and TRBJ2-3; D is perhaps TRBD1 (6 bases). V lost 5 bases and J 8 bases, leaving 14 bases between the germline ends. There are 13 residues in the CDR3. From germline, CDR1 is SEHNR and CDR2 FQNEAQ (reference sequence).

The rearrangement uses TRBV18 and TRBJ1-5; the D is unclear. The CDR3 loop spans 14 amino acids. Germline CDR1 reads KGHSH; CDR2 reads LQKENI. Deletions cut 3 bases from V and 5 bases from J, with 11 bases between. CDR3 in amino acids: CASSPEGRDQPQHF. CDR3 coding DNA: TGTGCCAGCTCACCGGAGGGCCGGGATCAGCCCCAGCATTTT.

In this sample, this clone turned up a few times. The CDR3 spells CASSFEQGSSYNEQFF. The DNA for the CDR3 is TGCGCCAGCAGCTTTGAACAGGGGAGCTCCTACAATGAGCAGTTCTTC. The chain uses TRBV5-1 and TRBJ2-1; 7 bases are shared with TRBD1. After removal of 2 bases from V and 0 bases from J, the junction contained 5 bases not matched to a gene. The CDR3 is 16 amino acids. Germline CDR1 reads SGHRS; CDR2 reads YFSETQ.

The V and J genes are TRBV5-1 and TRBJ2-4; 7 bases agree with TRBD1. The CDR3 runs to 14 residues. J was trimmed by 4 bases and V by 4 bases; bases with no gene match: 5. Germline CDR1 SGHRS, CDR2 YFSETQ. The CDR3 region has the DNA TGCGCCAGCAGCCCGGGACAGATTAAAAACATTCAGTACTTC. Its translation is CASSPGQIKNIQYF.